Listed here is a single TCR beta chain. RNA in amounts of roughly 0.5 to 1 ug was reverse transcribed with random hexamers. TCRdb analysed the immunoSEQ multiplex PCR reads with MiXCR anew, one entry per CDR3 protein. The data show around 56,000 distinct CDR3 sequences, 90% to 95% seen once. The sample originates from a study of CD8 T cells in Susac syndrome. This TCR was recovered from a human donor in good health. Sequenced sample: CD8+ T cells from PBMCs.

CDR3 in DNA: TGTGCCAGCAGCCCAGCGTGGGGGTCGGGGGTGAGTGAGCAGTTCTTC. Protein product: CASSPAWGSGVSEQFF. The chain carries TRBV7-9 and TRBJ2-1; D is possibly TRBD2 (6 bases). Germline values: CDR1 SEHNR, CDR2 FQNEAQ (reference sequence). The CDR3 has 16 residues. V gave up 5 bases and J gave up 9 bases, with 23 bases separating them. Variable domain in full (rest from reference TRBV7-9 and TRBJ2-1): DTGVSQNPRHKITKRGQNVTFRCDPISEHNRLYWYRQTLGQGPEFLTYFQNEAQLEKSRLLSDRFSAERPKGSFSTLEIQRTEQGDSAMYLCASSPAWGSGVSEQFFGPGTRLTVL.